The 32 T cell receptor beta chains in this list originate from one sample, sequenced in a study of shared clonotypes between healthy human individuals (dated by TCRdb to the early 2020s). CD8 naive samples were CD45RO-negative cells positively selected for CCR7, giving a CD45RA+CCR7+ population that excluded TemRA cells. The library was prepared using the immunoSEQ multiplex PCR assay. Not all clones reach the TCRdb copy of this immuneACCESS table, which keeps in-frame sequences only. Checked studies attribute under half of the gap to unresolved V genes and leave the rest unexplained. The sample contains some 2.1 million clones, roughly 95% of them found a single time. The ten largest clonotypes hold under 2% of the sample. The source material was naive CD8+ T cells from PBMCs. What the cell subset or site label conveys for this sample: CD45RA+CCR7+. The receptors derive from a man younger than 35 in good health. Some clones in this sample may be carry-over from other donors' samples.

In this sample, this clone turned up once. The V and J genes are TRBV5-1 and TRBJ2-7, with a weak D call TRBD1 (6 bases). The germline V and J ends were trimmed by 4 bases and 3 bases, with 11 bases remaining between them. Germline CDR1 SGHRS, CDR2 YFSETQ. CDR3 length: 13 residues. As DNA, the CDR3 is TGCGCCAGCAGCGAGGGGGTCCTCTACGAGCAGTACTTC. Protein sequence: CASSEGVLYEQYF.

The genes are TRBV5-1 and TRBJ2-1; D is perhaps TRBD1 (5 bases). Germline assignment: CDR1 SGHRS and CDR2 YFSETQ. CDR3 length: 16 residues. V lost 0 bases to trimming and J lost 8 bases, with 18 bases between them. DNA for the CDR3: TGCGCCAGCAGCTTGGCGACAGTCGGAGCGTACGATGAGCAGTTCTTC. As protein: CASSLATVGAYDEQFF. The full variable domain, with the rest looked up from reference TRBV5-1 and TRBJ2-1, is KAGVTQTPRYLIKTRGQQVTLSCSPISGHRSVSWYQQTPGQGLQFLFEYFSETQRNKGNFPGRFSGRQFSNSRSEMNVSTLELGDSALYLCASSLATVGAYDEQFFGPGTRLTVL.

The chain has TRBV28 and TRBJ2-1; a possible D gene is TRBD1 (5 bases). The CDR3 totals 16 residues. V was clipped by 5 bases and J by 0 bases, with 14 bases between them. CDR1 MDHEN and CDR2 SYDVKM come from the germline V gene. DNA for the CDR3: TGTGCCAGCAGTCCCCCGGACACAAGCTCCTACAATGAGCAGTTCTTC. Translating gives CASSPPDTSSYNEQFF.

This chain uses TRBV10-1 with TRBJ2-3; D is ambiguous. This CDR3 region has 14 residues. Germline CDR1 WNHNN, CDR2 SYGVQD (reference sequence). The V gene lost 2 bases and the J gene lost 1 base, with 7 bases spanning the gap. The CDR3 DNA reads TGCGCCAGCAGTGAGGCCAGCGGCACAGATACGCAGTATTTT. As protein: CASSEASGTDTQYF.

This chain links TRBV4-2 with TRBJ1-2, with D possibly TRBD1 on 5 matching bases. CDR1 LGHNA and CDR2 YNFKEQ come from the germline V gene. CDR3 size: 17 residues. V was trimmed by 0 bases and J by 6 bases, leaving 20 bases between them. CDR3 protein: CASSQDPPGTQGNGYTF. For the CDR3, the DNA is TGTGCCAGCAGCCAAGATCCTCCGGGGACTCAAGGAAATGGCTACACCTTC.

CDR3 DNA: TGTGCCAGCAGCTACAGGGGGCGGAACACTGAAGCTTTCTTT. It yields the protein CASSYRGRNTEAFF. This chain joins TRBV9 and TRBJ1-1, with 9 bases matching TRBD1. This CDR3 has 14 amino acids. V lost 4 bases and J lost 1; bases outside the gene matches: 2. The germline gives CDR1 SGDLS, CDR2 YYNGEE.

The chain uses TRBV19 and TRBJ1-2; D is possibly TRBD1 (6 bases). This CDR3 has 16 residues. The V gene lost 3 bases and the J gene lost 3 bases, with 17 bases spanning the gap. Germline V gives CDR1 LNHDA, CDR2 SQIVND (reference sequence). The CDR3 is CASSIHKQGWDYGYTF. The CDR3 bases are TGTGCCAGTAGTATCCACAAACAGGGTTGGGACTATGGCTACACCTTC.

The rearrangement uses TRBV28 and TRBJ1-2; 7 bases are shared with TRBD1. CDR1 and CDR2 from the germline V gene are MDHEN and SYDVKM. The CDR3 has 14 residues. The V and J ends lost 3 bases and 5 bases, in that order; junction bases with no gene match: 6. CDR3 DNA sequence: TGTGCCAGCAGTTTGGAGGGGGCAGTTTATGGCTACACCTTC. Its protein product is CASSLEGAVYGYTF.

The gene calls are TRBV4-1 and TRBJ2-5, with a tentative D call TRBD2 (6 bases). The CDR3 has 14 residues. Trimming shortened V by 1 base and J by 1 base, and 7 bases separated the two germline ends. Per the germline V gene, CDR1 is MGHRA and CDR2 is YSYEKL. The CDR3 region has the DNA TGCGCCAGCAGCCAAGCGGAGGGCCAAGAGACCCAGTACTTC. It encodes CASSQAEGQETQYF.

V usage is TRBV5-4 and J usage is TRBJ2-2; 8 nucleotides line up with TRBD1. V lost 5 bases and J lost 5; bases outside the gene matches: 14. The CDR3 is 17 residues long. The germline V gene encodes CDR1 SGHNT and CDR2 YYREEE (reference sequence). Here the CDR3 reads CASSHLWVRTGTGELFF. The DNA for the CDR3 is TGTGCCAGCAGTCACCTTTGGGTCCGGACAGGGACCGGGGAGCTGTTTTTT.

The chain has TRBV9 and TRBJ2-3; a possible D gene is TRBD1 (5 bases). The CDR3 sequence is 15 residues long. Trimming cost V 4 bases and J 5 bases, with 17 bases left between them. Germline assignment: CDR1 SGDLS and CDR2 YYNGEE. CDR3 coding DNA: TGTGCCAGCAGCCCAGAGGCAGGGCCGATAGATACGCAGTATTTT. The encoded protein is CASSPEAGPIDTQYF.

Of note for this clone: Other nucleotide sequences from this sample produce the same CDR3. The J gene is TRBJ2-7, the V gene TRBV10-1; no firm D call. Trimming left V 3 bases short and J 2 bases short, with 5 bases between. The CDR3 totals 12 residues. Germline assignment: CDR1 WNHNN and CDR2 SYGVQD (reference sequence). The CDR3 DNA reads TGCGCCAGCAGTGATCGACCCTACGAGCAGTACTTC. It yields the protein CASSDRPYEQYF.

V usage is TRBV27 and J usage is TRBJ2-2, with 11 bases aligning to TRBD2. The CDR3 runs 17 residues. The junction had 8 bases not matched to a gene; V was cut back by 2 bases and J by 6 bases. Germline lookup yields CDR1 MNHEY and CDR2 SMNVEV (reference sequence). The DNA for the CDR3 is TGTGCCAGCAGTTTACGGCGACTAGCGGGATCTTCCGGGGAGCTGTTTTTT. Protein sequence: CASSLRRLAGSSGELFF.

V and J are TRBV4-1 and TRBJ2-1; D is possibly TRBD1 (6 bases). The V gene's germline CDR1 is MGHRA and CDR2 YSYEKL. V lost 0 bases and J 6 bases, leaving 15 bases between the germline ends. CDR3 length equals 16 residues. CDR3 protein: CASSQDPRPRGNEQFF. The CDR3 coding sequence is TGCGCCAGCAGCCAAGATCCACGCCCCAGGGGCAATGAGCAGTTCTTC.

The J gene is TRBJ2-7, the V gene TRBV11-3; TRBD2 is a possible D gene (6 bases). The CDR3 contains 15 residues. Trimming cost V 4 bases and J 3 bases, with 16 bases left between them. In germline, CDR1 is SGHNT, CDR2 YENEEA. In DNA form, the CDR3 reads TGTGCCAGCAGCTCAGCTCCGGGAGATATCTACGAGCAGTACTTC. Amino acid sequence: CASSSAPGDIYEQYF.

The J gene is TRBJ2-7, the V gene TRBV4-3; 8 bases fit TRBD1. This CDR3 contains 15 residues. The germline gives CDR1 LGHNA, CDR2 YSLEER. Trimming cost V 5 bases and J 4 bases; bases outside gene matches: 10. CDR3 bases: TGCGCCAGCAGCGAAGGGCAGGGGGCTAAATACGAGCAGTACTTC. It translates to CASSEGQGAKYEQYF.

The V call is TRBV5-1, the J call TRBJ2-1; TRBD1 or TRBD2 may be the D gene (5 bases each). Germline assignment: CDR1 SGHRS and CDR2 YFSETQ. V lost 4 bases to trimming and J lost 8 bases, with 10 bases between them. The CDR3 spans 12 residues. The CDR3 coding sequence is TGCGCCAGCAGCGAAAGGGGAGATGAGCAGTTCTTC. Translated, it gives CASSERGDEQFF.

This clone came up once. This sequence joins TRBV15 and TRBJ2-1; D gene uncertain. The CDR3 spans 15 residues. V was clipped by 1 base and J by 3 bases, with 10 bases between them. Germline CDR1 LNHNV, CDR2 YYDKDF (reference sequence). Written as DNA, the CDR3 is TGTGCCACCAGCAGAGTGGGCGAATACTACAATGAGCAGTTCTTC. This translates into CATSRVGEYYNEQFF.

The rearrangement links TRBV28 to TRBJ2-6, with D unclear. Germline loops: CDR1 MDHEN, CDR2 SYDVKM. The length of the CDR3 is 16 residues. Trimming left V 3 bases short and J 0 bases short, with 9 bases between. CDR3 coding DNA: TGTGCCAGCAGTTTGCTTACTTACTCTGGGGCCAACGTCCTGACTTTC. This gives the protein CASSLLTYSGANVLTF. The full variable domain, with the rest looked up from reference TRBV28 and TRBJ2-6, is DVKVTQSSRYLVKRTGEKVFLECVQDMDHENMFWYRQDPGLGLRLIYFSYDVKMKEKGDIPEGYSVSREKKERFSLILESASTNQTSMYLCASSLLTYSGANVLTFGAGSRLTVL.

The chain couples TRBV27 to TRBJ2-1, with D possibly TRBD2 on 5 matching bases. This CDR3 is 13 amino acids long. Germline V lookup: CDR1 MNHEY, CDR2 SMNVEV (reference sequence). V shed 5 bases and J shed 2 bases, with 7 bases lying between them. The CDR3 region has the DNA TGTGCCAGCAGTCCCGGGACCTACAATGAGCAGTTCTTC. This codes for CASSPGTYNEQFF.

The genes are TRBV6-5 and TRBJ1-1; D unresolved. Germline V gene data show CDR1 as MNHEY and CDR2 as SVGAGI. The length of the CDR3 is 15 residues. V was shortened by 6 bases and J by 4 bases, with 18 bases between the two germline ends. The CDR3: CASSNHPRSPTEAFF. In nucleotides, the CDR3 is TGTGCCAGCAGCAACCATCCCAGGAGTCCCACTGAAGCTTTCTTT.

Comment on this clone: The same CDR3 can be traced to other DNA sequences in this sample. This chain joins TRBV27 and TRBJ2-7, with 8 bases identical to TRBD2. The CDR3 is 14 amino acids. V shed 3 bases, J shed 3 bases, and the junction held 4 bases outside the gene matches. In germline, CDR1 is MNHEY, CDR2 SMNVEV (reference sequence). The CDR3, as DNA: TGTGCCAGCAGTTTGAGCGGGAGACTCTACGAGCAGTACTTC. This codes for CASSLSGRLYEQYF.

This rearrangement joins TRBV15 to TRBJ2-7; 7 positions agree with TRBD1. Trimming at V came to 5 bases and at J to 2 bases, leaving 6 bases not matched to a gene. The germline CDR1 and CDR2 sequences are LNHNV and YYDKDF (reference sequence). The CDR3 extends over 14 amino acids. This CDR3 is CATSPDRQTYEQYF. The CDR3 bases are TGTGCCACCAGCCCGGACAGGCAAACCTACGAGCAGTACTTC. The full variable domain, rest sourced from reference TRBV15 and TRBJ2-7, is DAMVIQNPRYQVTQFGKPVTLSCSQTLNHNVMYWYQQKSSQAPKLLFHYYDKDFNNEADTPDNFQSRRPNTSFCFLDIRSPGLGDTAMYLCATSPDRQTYEQYFGPGTRLTVT.

The chain has TRBV21-1 and TRBJ1-1; the table's D call, TRBD1, has no DNA check behind it. TRBV21-1 is termed a pseudogene. There are 14 residues in the CDR3. CDR3 DNA sequence: TGTGCCAGCAGCCCTGGAGCCCAGGGCGCTGAAGCTTTCTTT. This encodes CASSPGAQGAEAFF.

The chain has TRBV9 and TRBJ2-2; possibly TRBD1 or TRBD2 for D (5 bases each). Trimming stripped 3 bases from V and 0 bases from J, with 12 bases between. This CDR3 region has 16 residues. The germline V gene encodes CDR1 SGDLS and CDR2 YYNGEE. The CDR3: CASSAFGTPNTGELFF. As DNA, the CDR3 is TGTGCCAGCAGCGCCTTCGGGACCCCGAACACCGGGGAGCTGTTTTTT. Full variable domain (remainder filled in from reference TRBV9 and TRBJ2-2): DSGVTQTPKHLITATGQRVTLRCSPRSGDLSVYWYQQSLDQGLQFLIQYYNGEERAKGNILERFSAQQFPDLHSELNLSSLELGDSALYFCASSAFGTPNTGELFFGEGSRLTVL.

V gene TRBV6-1 combines with J gene TRBJ1-5, with 7 bases lining up with TRBD1. The CDR3 contains 15 residues. CDR1 MNHNS and CDR2 SASEGT come from the germline V gene. Trimming at V came to 4 bases and at J to 2 bases, leaving 5 bases not matched to a gene. The CDR3 protein is CASSGQTGRNQPQHF. The CDR3 coding sequence is TGTGCCAGCAGTGGTCAGACAGGGCGCAATCAGCCCCAGCATTTT.

This clone is a singleton in its sample. This rearrangement joins TRBV19 to TRBJ1-1; tentatively, D is TRBD1 (5 bases). The germline gives CDR1 LNHDA, CDR2 SQIVND (reference sequence). Trimming took 0 bases from V and 6 from J, leaving 8 bases between them. The CDR3 sequence is 13 residues long. Here the CDR3 reads CASSIDREAEAFF. The CDR3 DNA follows: TGTGCCAGTAGTATAGACAGGGAGGCTGAAGCTTTCTTT.

The chain joins TRBV29-1 to TRBJ1-2, with D maybe TRBD1 (6 bases). Trimming stripped 2 bases from V and 0 bases from J, with 13 bases between. This CDR3 has 15 amino acids. Per germline, CDR1 SQVTM and CDR2 ANQGSEA. The CDR3 here is CSVEIRTESNYGYTF. CDR3 nucleotide sequence: TGCAGCGTTGAAATCCGGACAGAGTCTAACTATGGCTACACCTTC.

J is TRBJ2-1 and V is TRBV27; 13 nucleotides line up with TRBD2. The germline V gene encodes CDR1 MNHEY and CDR2 SMNVEV (reference sequence). With 7 bases clipped from V and 4 bases from J, the junction kept 1 base outside the gene matches. CDR3 length: 14 residues. This chain's CDR3 is CASTTSGRYNEQFF. CDR3 nucleotides: TGTGCCAGCACGACTAGCGGGAGGTACAATGAGCAGTTCTTC.

The chain carries TRBV2 and TRBJ2-1; 9 bases are shared with TRBD2. The length of the CDR3 is 14 residues. Germline assignment: CDR1 SNHLY and CDR2 FYNNEI. The junction had 2 bases not matched to a gene; V was cut back by 5 bases and J by 3 bases. Here the CDR3 DNA reads TGTGCCAGCAGTCGACTAGCGGACTACAATGAGCAGTTCTTC. Its protein product is CASSRLADYNEQFF.

The table lists this clone with a count of one. V is TRBV2 and J is TRBJ1-2; 10 bases are shared with TRBD1. The CDR3 has 12 amino acids. V gave up 9 bases and J gave up 6 bases; unmatched junction bases: 4. CDR1 is SNHLY, CDR2 FYNNEI, per germline. In DNA form, the CDR3 reads TGTGCCAGTGGGGACAGGGGAGATGGCTACACCTTC. It codes for CASGDRGDGYTF.

This chain connects TRBV6-1 to TRBJ2-1; 10 bases are shared with TRBD2. Trimming took 2 bases from V and 9 from J; bases not matched to a gene: 7. Per the germline V gene, CDR1 is MNHNS and CDR2 is SASEGT. The CDR3 has 15 amino acids. This CDR3 reads CASSEWASGRGEQFF. As DNA, the CDR3 is TGTGCCAGCAGTGAATGGGCTAGCGGGAGAGGTGAGCAGTTCTTC.